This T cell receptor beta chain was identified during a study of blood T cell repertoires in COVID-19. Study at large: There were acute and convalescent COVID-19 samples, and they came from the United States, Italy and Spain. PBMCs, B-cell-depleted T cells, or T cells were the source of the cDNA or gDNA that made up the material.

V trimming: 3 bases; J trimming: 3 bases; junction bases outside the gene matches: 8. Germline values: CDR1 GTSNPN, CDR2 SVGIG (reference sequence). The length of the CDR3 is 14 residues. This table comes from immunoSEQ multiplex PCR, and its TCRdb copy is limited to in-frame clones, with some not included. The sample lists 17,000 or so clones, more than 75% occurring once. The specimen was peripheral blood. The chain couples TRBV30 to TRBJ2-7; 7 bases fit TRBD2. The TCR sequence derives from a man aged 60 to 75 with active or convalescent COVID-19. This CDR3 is CAWRGLAGRYEQYF. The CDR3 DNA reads TGTGCCTGGAGAGGCTTAGCGGGCCGCTACGAGCAGTACTTC.